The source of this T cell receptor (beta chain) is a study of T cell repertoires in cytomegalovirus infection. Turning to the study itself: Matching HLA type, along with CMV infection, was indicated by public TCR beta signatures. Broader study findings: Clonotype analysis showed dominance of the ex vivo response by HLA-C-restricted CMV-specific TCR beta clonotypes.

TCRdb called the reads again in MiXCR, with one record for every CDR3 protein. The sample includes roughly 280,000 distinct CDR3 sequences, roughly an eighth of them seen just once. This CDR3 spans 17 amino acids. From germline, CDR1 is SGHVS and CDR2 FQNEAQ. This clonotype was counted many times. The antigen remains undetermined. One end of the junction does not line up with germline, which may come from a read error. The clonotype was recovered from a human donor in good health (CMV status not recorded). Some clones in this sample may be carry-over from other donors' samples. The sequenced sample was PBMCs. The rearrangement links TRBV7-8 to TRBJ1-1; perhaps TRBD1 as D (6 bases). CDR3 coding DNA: TGTGCCAGCAGCGACGCCGTAAGAGGGGGGATGAACATTGAAGCTTTCTTT. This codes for CASSDAVRGGMNIEAFF.